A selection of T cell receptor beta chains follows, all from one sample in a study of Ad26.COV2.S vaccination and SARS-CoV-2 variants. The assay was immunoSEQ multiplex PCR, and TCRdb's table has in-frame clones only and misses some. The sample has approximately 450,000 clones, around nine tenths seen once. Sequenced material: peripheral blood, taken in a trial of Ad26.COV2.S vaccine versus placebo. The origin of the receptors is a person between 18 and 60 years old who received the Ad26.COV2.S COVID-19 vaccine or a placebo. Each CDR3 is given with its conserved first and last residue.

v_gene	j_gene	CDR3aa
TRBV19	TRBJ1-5	CAANDEGFNQPQHF
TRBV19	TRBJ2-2	CASRMGDGRSGELFF
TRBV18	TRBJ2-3	CASSPSLAASTDTQYF
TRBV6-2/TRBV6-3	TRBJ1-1	CASSPGQGNTEAFF
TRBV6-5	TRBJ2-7	CASKPGQGSYEQYF
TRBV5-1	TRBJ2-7	CASSLAPGTQREQYF
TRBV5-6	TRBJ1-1	CASSFTSSTQRTEAFF
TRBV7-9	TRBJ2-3	CASSWGLADVGDTQYF
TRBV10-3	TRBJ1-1	CAISAQGNTEAFF
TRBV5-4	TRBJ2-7	CASSHGTADYEQYF
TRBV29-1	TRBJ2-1	CSGDVLNEQFF
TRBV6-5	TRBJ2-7	CASSLAGGAYEQYF
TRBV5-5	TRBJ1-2	CASSYRQGSDYGYTF
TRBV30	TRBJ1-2	CAWSVRGDYGYTF
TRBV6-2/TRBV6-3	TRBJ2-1	CASSYSTSGSSSYNEQFF
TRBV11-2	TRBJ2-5	CASSQEAVAGDLGTQYF
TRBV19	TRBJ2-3	CASSGTNRNTDTQYF
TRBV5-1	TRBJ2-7	CASSFPDSYEQYF
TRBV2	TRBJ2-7	CASNQAGELVYEQYF
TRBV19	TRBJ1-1	CASSVGHRNTEAFF
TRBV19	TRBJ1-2	CASTMRGDKGYTF
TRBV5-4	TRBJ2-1	CASSIGTGRNEQFF
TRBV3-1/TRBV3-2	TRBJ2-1	CASSPRYNEQFF
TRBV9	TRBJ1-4	CASSGRGQNLNEKLFF
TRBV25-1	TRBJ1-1	CASSDGGGRGTEAFF
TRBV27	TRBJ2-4	CASSLNRGNIQYF
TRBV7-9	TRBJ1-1	CASSTGDGREAFF
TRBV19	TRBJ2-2	CASSQWGGQGTGELFF
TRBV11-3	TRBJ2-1	CASSLESGPGYNEQFF
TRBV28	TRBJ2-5	CASRQSLETQYF
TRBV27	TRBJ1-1	CASSLNPGVSEAFF
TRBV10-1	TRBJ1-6	CASFFPGTALYNSPLHF
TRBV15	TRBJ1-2	CATSRIDYGYTF
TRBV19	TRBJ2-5	CASSVGILETQYF
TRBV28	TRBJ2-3	CASSLWGAGSPTDTQYF
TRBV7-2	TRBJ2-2	CASSLRLAGVSGELFF
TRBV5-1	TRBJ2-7	CASSLMDSSSYEQYF
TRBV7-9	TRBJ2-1	CASSPAGLAGGNEQFF
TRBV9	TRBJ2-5	CASSVREVARETQYF
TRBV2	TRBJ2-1	CASSGLAGGQDEQFF
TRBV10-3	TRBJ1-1	CAIKKEDRRGEAFF
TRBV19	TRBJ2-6	CASSIKVRAGANVLTF
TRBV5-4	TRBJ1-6	CASSRQVNSPLHF
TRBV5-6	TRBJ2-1	CASALRRTSVLAYNEQFF
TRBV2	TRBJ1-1	CASHYLLDTNTEAFF